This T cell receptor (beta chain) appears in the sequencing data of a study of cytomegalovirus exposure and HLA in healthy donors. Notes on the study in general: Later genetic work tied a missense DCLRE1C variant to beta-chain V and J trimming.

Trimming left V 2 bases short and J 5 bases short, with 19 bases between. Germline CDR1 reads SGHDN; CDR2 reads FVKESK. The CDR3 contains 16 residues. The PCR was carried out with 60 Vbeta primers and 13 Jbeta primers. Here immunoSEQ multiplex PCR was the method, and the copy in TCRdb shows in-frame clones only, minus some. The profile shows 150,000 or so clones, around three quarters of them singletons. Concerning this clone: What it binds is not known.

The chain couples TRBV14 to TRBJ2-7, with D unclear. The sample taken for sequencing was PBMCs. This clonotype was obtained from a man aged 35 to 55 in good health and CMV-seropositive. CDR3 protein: CASSQTGRLFFNEQYF. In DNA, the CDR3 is TGTGCCAGCAGCCAAACCGGCAGGTTATTTTTCAACGAGCAGTACTTC.